Reported below is one T cell receptor (beta chain). Its cognate antigen is unknown. Memory CD4+ cells were the fraction left after CD45RA+ naive selection. The data were obtained in a study of shared clonotypes between healthy human individuals. Whole-study context: The study drew on a couple of women and a few men aged 18 to 49 as donors.

V was clipped by 5 bases and J by 1 base, with 11 bases between them. Germline lookup yields CDR1 SEHNR and CDR2 FQNEAQ (reference sequence). This CDR3 spans 14 amino acids. Here immunoSEQ multiplex PCR was the method, and the copy in TCRdb shows in-frame clones only, minus some. The sample lists about 2.4 million clones; more than 80% were seen once. Study-wide results and caveats: Naive CD4 clonotypes overlapped across several donors at around 4.8%. Apart from blood, nothing was sampled; tissue repertoires likely differ.

Sequencing was carried out using naive CD4+ T cells sorted from blood. Subset reported: CD45RA+ positively selected. V is TRBV7-9 and J is TRBJ2-5, with D tentatively TRBD1 (6 bases). This TCR was recovered from a man between 18 and 29 years old in good health. The DNA for the CDR3 is TGTGCCAGCAGCCAGCACAGGGCCCAAGAGACCCAGTACTTC. As protein: CASSQHRAQETQYF.